The following is a TCR beta chain sequence with its context. This clonotype was recorded at least ten times. No antigen is known for it. The input lacks base qualities; no much larger clone sits a single base away. The germline ends are 16 bases apart after V is trimmed by 4 bases and J by 0 bases. CDR1 KGHSH and CDR2 LQKENI were looked up in the germline V gene. The CDR3 numbers 17 residues from cysteine through phenylalanine. Solely the CDR3 DNA is kept, with 51 bases framed from the first base. This entry is derived from a study of tumor-infiltrating lymphocytes in oesophageal squamous cell carcinoma (dated by TCRdb to between 2015 and 2016). To prepare the library, PCR was applied. Instrument used: Illumina HiSeq 2000. TCRdb ran its own pipeline on the public reads, namely fastp trimming at Q25 and MiXCR clone calling, and kept in-frame beta chains. A single entry per CDR3 protein holds the most common genes and DNA from its merged rows. This sample gives 15,000 to 25,000 distinct CDR3 sequences in total; under 45% of them show up just once. 19% of the sample rests with the top ten.

Recombination linked TRBV18 to TRBJ1-5; the D gene is possibly TRBD1, with 5 bases matching. The specimen was esophageal tumor tissue. This receptor was identified in a male donor with esophageal squamous cell carcinoma. The DNA reads as follows: TGTGCCAGCTCACTTGACAGACGACCATATAGCAATCAGCCCCAGCATTTT. Translated, it gives CASSLDRRPYSNQPQHF.